What follows are 17 T cell receptor beta chains derived from one specimen sequenced in a study of patients and donors after allogeneic stem cell transplantation. Using its own MiXCR run on the RT-PCR reads, TCRdb lists one record per CDR3 protein. The profile covers more than 850,000 distinct CDR3 sequences, with roughly 17% appearing a single time and 6% taken by the ten largest. The sequenced material came from blood, either unsorted or a sorted T cell fraction (not recorded which). All receptors derive from a human donor who was either an allogeneic HSCT recipient or a stem cell or donor lymphocyte infusion donor (not recorded which). It is not recorded whose cells these are; they may come from a transplant donor.

In this sample, this clonotype turned up a few times. The CDR3, as DNA: TGCAGCGTTATAAACAGGGGGCAAGAAGGGACTGAAGCTTTCTTT. Protein sequence: CSVINRGQEGTEAFF. The rearrangement uses TRBV29-1 and TRBJ1-1, with 9 positions matching TRBD1. This CDR3 is built from 15 residues. Trimming took 5 bases from V and 5 from J; bases not matched to a gene: 12. The germline CDR1 and CDR2 sequences are SQVTM and ANQGSEA.

This clonotype appeared a few times. A much larger clone differs from this one at a single base, so this may be a read error. The CDR3 sequence: CASSWSSGANVLTF. The CDR3 DNA sequence: TGTGCCAGCAGTTGGAGCTCTGGGGCCAACGTCCTGACTTTC. The genes are TRBV27 and TRBJ2-6; D unclear. Trimming removed 4 bases from V and 0 bases from J, with 4 bases in between. CDR3 length: 14 residues. Germline CDR1 reads MNHEY; CDR2 reads SMNVEV (reference sequence).

Only a few counts were recorded for this clonotype. This chain links TRBV12-3 or TRBV12-4 with TRBJ1-3, with D unresolved. The CDR3 extends over 11 amino acids. V was cut by 3 bases and J by 13 bases, with 10 bases left in between. For the CDR3, the DNA is TGTGCCAGCAGTTTGAGCCAGCTGATATATTTT. This gives the protein CASSLSQLIYF.

This chain connects TRBV6-1 to TRBJ2-3; a possible D gene is TRBD1 (6 bases). Germline assignment: CDR1 MNHNS and CDR2 SASEGT. CDR3 size: 15 residues. Deletions cut 7 bases from V and 0 bases from J, with 14 bases between. The CDR3 region has the DNA TGTGCCAGCAACCGAGGGACAAGCAGCACAGATACGCAGTATTTT. This codes for CASNRGTSSTDTQYF.

J is TRBJ1-4 and V is TRBV29-1, with D hard to call. V was shortened by 3 bases and J by 5 bases, with 7 bases between the two germline ends. This CDR3 contains 12 residues. CDR1 is SQVTM, CDR2 ANQGSEA, per germline. CDR3: CSVDLQNEKLFF. The CDR3 nucleotides read TGCAGCGTTGACTTACAGAATGAAAAACTGTTTTTT.

This clonotype was detected once. The rearrangement uses TRBV6-2 or TRBV6-3 and TRBJ2-7; 13 bases match TRBD2. CDR1 is MNHEY, CDR2 SVGEGT, per germline. There are 15 residues in the CDR3. The J segment lost 0 bases and the V segment lost 6 bases, leaving 2 bases of the junction unmatched. CDR3: CASRGTSGISYEQYF. The CDR3 bases are TGTGCCAGCAGAGGGACTAGCGGGATCTCCTACGAGCAGTACTTC.

This clonotype was seen more than once but under ten times. The J gene is TRBJ2-1, the V gene TRBV20-1, with 14 bases matching TRBD2. The CDR3 totals 17 residues. Trimming took 5 bases from V and 0 from J; bases not matched to a gene: 6. CDR1 is DFQATT, CDR2 SNEGSKA, per germline (reference sequence). The CDR3 region has the DNA TGCAGTGCTGATAGGACTAGCGGGGGGAGCTCCTACAATGAGCAGTTCTTC. This gives the protein CSADRTSGGSSYNEQFF.

V gene TRBV20-1 combines with J gene TRBJ2-1, with a tentative D call TRBD1 (7 bases). The V end was cut by 1 base, the J end by 6 bases, with 19 bases between. The CDR3 covers 16 residues. From germline, CDR1 is DFQATT and CDR2 SNEGSKA (reference sequence). Written as DNA, the CDR3 is TGCAGTGCTAGAGGGCATAGACAGGGAGCGGGCAATGAGCAGTTCTTC. Protein product: CSARGHRQGAGNEQFF.

The DNA for the CDR3 is TGTGCCAGCAGCCGGGGGAAGCCCCAAGAGCAGTTCTTC. Protein product: CASSRGKPQEQFF. The V gene is TRBV4-2, the J gene TRBJ2-1; D assignment may be TRBD1 or TRBD2 (5 bases each). Germline lookup yields CDR1 LGHNA and CDR2 YNFKEQ. The V gene lost 4 bases and the J gene lost 10 bases, with 14 bases spanning the gap. CDR3 size: 13 residues.

This clonotype turned up a few times. The genes are TRBV7-8 and TRBJ2-1, with 7 positions matching TRBD2. V lost 5 bases and J lost 7; bases outside the gene matches: 14. Germline V gene data show CDR1 as SGHVS and CDR2 as FQNEAQ. This CDR3 region has 16 residues. CDR3 sequence: CASSLGRTRGANEQFF. In DNA, the CDR3 is TGTGCCAGCAGCCTAGGGAGGACTAGGGGTGCAAATGAGCAGTTCTTC.

This clonotype appeared a few times. V usage is TRBV28 and J usage is TRBJ2-5, with 7 bases fitting TRBD1. Germline V gives CDR1 MDHEN, CDR2 SYDVKM. Trimming took 5 bases from V and 4 from J; bases not matched to a gene: 10. The CDR3 is 15 residues long. CDR3 sequence reads: CASSPRDRHVETQYF. CDR3 DNA: TGTGCCAGCAGTCCCCGGGACAGACATGTAGAGACCCAGTACTTC.

This chain connects TRBV5-5 to TRBJ1-1, with D unresolved. CDR1 is SGHKS and CDR2 is YYEKEE in the germline V gene (reference sequence). Between the trimmed V and J ends, which lost 0 bases and 11 bases, there was a span of 14 bases. This CDR3 has 13 residues. The CDR3 nucleotides are TGTGCCAGCAGCTTGGTGGCCGACGGTGAGGCTTTCTTT. This encodes CASSLVADGEAFF.

The rearrangement uses TRBV27 and TRBJ1-1, with a possible D match to TRBD1 (6 bases). CDR3 length: 16 amino acids. Germline V lookup: CDR1 MNHEY, CDR2 SMNVEV (reference sequence). The V end was cut by 7 bases, the J end by 0 bases, with 18 bases between. The CDR3, as DNA: TGTGCCAGCACTATCGCAGGGACACCCATGAACACTGAAGCTTTCTTT. Translation: CASTIAGTPMNTEAFF.

The CDR3 DNA sequence: TGTGCCACCAGCAGAGATGTAGCGGGAGGCTACCACGAGCAGTACTTC. It translates to CATSRDVAGGYHEQYF. This chain uses TRBV15 with TRBJ2-7, with 10 bases that match TRBD2. The CDR3 has 16 residues. Germline loops: CDR1 LNHNV, CDR2 YYDKDF (reference sequence). J gave up 5 bases and V 0 bases, and 7 bases lay outside the gene matches.

The genes are TRBV12-3 or TRBV12-4 and TRBJ2-7, with D uncertain. This CDR3 has 13 amino acids. Trimming pared 5 bases from V and 6 bases from J, leaving 14 bases between. The CDR3 bases are TGTGCCAGCAGTAAAAGTGGTTTGGGCGAGCAGTACTTC. Translation: CASSKSGLGEQYF.

This clonotype was recorded a few times. The chain combines TRBV28 with TRBJ2-1, with D possibly matching TRBD1 (6 bases). This CDR3 region has 14 residues. Germline CDR1 and CDR2: MDHEN and SYDVKM. Trimming removed 6 bases from V and 4 bases from J, with 13 bases in between. The CDR3 spells CASRQTGAYNEQFF. CDR3 DNA sequence: TGTGCCAGCAGGCAGACAGGAGCGTACAATGAGCAGTTCTTC.

The chain carries TRBV6-1 and TRBJ2-5; TRBD1 might be the D (6 bases). CDR1 is MNHNS and CDR2 is SASEGT in the germline V gene. The V end was cut by 6 bases, the J end by 5 bases, with 13 bases between. CDR3 length: 13 residues. CDR3 loop: CASRVTGLETQYF. Here the CDR3 DNA reads TGTGCCAGCAGGGTAACAGGGTTGGAGACCCAGTACTTC.